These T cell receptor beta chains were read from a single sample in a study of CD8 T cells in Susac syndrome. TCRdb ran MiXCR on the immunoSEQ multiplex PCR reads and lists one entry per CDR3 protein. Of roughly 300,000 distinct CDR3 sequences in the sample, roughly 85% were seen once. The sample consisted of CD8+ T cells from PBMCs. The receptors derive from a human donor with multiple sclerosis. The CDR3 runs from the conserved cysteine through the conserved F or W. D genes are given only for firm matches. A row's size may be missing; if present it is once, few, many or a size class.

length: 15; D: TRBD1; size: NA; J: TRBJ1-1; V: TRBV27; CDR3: CASSPAGTGGTEAFF; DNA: TGTGCCAGCAGTCCAGCCGGGACAGGGGGGACTGAAGCTTTCTTT
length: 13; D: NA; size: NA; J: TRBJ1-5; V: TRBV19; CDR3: CASSMLTNQPQHF; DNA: TGTGCCAGTAGTATGTTAACCAATCAGCCCCAGCATTTT
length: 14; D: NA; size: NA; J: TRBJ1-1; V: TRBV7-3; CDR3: CASSAQGLNTEAFF; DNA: TGTGCCAGCAGCGCCCAGGGACTGAACACTGAAGCTTTCTTT
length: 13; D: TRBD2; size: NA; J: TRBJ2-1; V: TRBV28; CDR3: CASSYNSGRSQFF; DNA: TGTGCCAGCAGTTATAATAGCGGGAGGTCGCAGTTCTTC
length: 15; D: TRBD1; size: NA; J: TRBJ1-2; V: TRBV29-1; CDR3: CSVETWDREDYGYTF; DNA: TGCAGCGTTGAAACCTGGGACAGGGAGGACTATGGCTACACCTTC
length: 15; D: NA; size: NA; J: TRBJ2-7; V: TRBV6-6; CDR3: CASSENELQTYEQYF; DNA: TGTGCCAGCAGTGAAAACGAACTACAAACCTACGAGCAGTACTTC
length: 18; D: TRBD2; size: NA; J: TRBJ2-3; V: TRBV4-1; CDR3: CASSHRLAGAYYTDTQYF; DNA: TGCGCCAGCAGCCACCGTCTAGCGGGAGCCTATTACACAGATACGCAGTATTTT
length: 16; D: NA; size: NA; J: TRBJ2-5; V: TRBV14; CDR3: CASSQDWPGVQETQYF; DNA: TGTGCCAGCAGCCAAGACTGGCCAGGGGTCCAAGAGACCCAGTACTTC
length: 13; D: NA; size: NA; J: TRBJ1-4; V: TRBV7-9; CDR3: CASSPATNEKLFF; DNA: TGTGCCAGCAGCCCTGCAACTAATGAAAAACTGTTTTTT
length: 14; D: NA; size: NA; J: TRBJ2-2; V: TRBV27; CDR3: CASSPLGATGELFF; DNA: TGTGCCAGCAGTCCCCTCGGGGCCACCGGGGAGCTGTTTTTT
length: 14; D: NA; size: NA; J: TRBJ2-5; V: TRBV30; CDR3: CAWWIPAGEKTQYF; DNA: TGTGCCTGGTGGATACCTGCAGGGGAGAAGACCCAGTACTTC
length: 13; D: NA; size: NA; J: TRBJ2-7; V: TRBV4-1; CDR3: CASSHVQSYEQYF; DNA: TGCGCCAGCAGCCATGTCCAGTCCTACGAGCAGTACTTC
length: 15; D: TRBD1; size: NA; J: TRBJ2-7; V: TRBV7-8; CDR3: CASSAGTGFTVEQYF; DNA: TGTGCCAGCAGCGCAGGGACAGGCTTTACGGTTGAGCAGTACTTC
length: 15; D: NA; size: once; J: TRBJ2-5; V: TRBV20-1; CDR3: CSAVPLKDRQETQYF; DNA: TGCAGTGCTGTTCCCCTGAAGGATAGGCAAGAGACCCAGTACTTC
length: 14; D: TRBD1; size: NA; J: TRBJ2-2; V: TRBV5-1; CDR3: CASSLDRRTGELFF; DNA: TGCGCCAGCAGCCTGGACAGGCGGACCGGGGAGCTGTTTTTT
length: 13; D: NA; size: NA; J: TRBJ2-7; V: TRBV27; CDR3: CASSLSSQYEQYF; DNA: TGTGCCAGCAGTTTATCGTCCCAGTACGAGCAGTACTTC
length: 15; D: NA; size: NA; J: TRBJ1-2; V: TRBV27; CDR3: CASSRTPGHHYGYTF; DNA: TGTGCCAGCAGTCGAACCCCGGGACATCACTATGGCTACACCTTC
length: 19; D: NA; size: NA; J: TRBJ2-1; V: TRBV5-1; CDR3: CASSLEGGGGGLLYNEQFF; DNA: TGCGCCAGCAGCTTGGAGGGAGGAGGCGGGGGCCTTCTCTACAATGAGCAGTTCTTC
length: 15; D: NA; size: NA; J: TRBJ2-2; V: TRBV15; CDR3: CATSRDSSGTGEPFF; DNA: TGTGCCACCAGCAGAGATTCGTCGGGCACCGGGGAGCCGTTTTTT
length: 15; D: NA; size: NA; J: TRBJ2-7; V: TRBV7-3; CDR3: CASSFGPGAGNEQYF; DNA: TGTGCCAGCAGCTTTGGTCCCGGGGCTGGTAACGAGCAGTACTTC
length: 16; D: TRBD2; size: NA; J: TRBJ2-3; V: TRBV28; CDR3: CASRDSGGPSTDTQYF; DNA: TGTGCCAGCAGGGATAGCGGGGGCCCTAGCACAGATACGCAGTATTTT
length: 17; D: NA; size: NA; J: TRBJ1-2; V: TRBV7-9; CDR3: CASSPHPETGTEYGYTF; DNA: TGTGCCAGCAGCCCCCACCCAGAAACCGGGACCGAGTATGGCTACACCTTC
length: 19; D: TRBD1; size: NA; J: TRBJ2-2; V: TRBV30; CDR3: CAWSFPTPSQGARNGELFF; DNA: TGTGCCTGGAGTTTCCCAACCCCAAGTCAGGGGGCGCGCAACGGGGAGCTGTTTTTT
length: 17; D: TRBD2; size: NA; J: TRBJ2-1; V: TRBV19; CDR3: CASTPATSGRVGNEQFF; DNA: TGTGCCAGTACTCCGGCGACTAGCGGGAGGGTCGGCAATGAGCAGTTCTTC
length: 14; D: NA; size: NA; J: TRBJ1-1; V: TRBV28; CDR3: CASSFYYSKPEAFF; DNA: TGTGCCAGCAGTTTTTACTATTCAAAGCCCGAAGCTTTCTTT